This T cell receptor (beta chain) was recovered during a study of regulatory T cells in long-lasting Graves disease. Time point given: persistent/refractory GD, antithyroid drugs over 5 years with positive TRAb. The TCR library was made from RNA that had been extracted from PBMCs in TRIzol. Patients of an endocrinology department in Xi'an, China, were included. EDTA tubes received around 9.4 milliliters of collected peripheral blood. Germline V gene data show CDR1 as MNHNS and CDR2 as SASEGT. This CDR3 is 15 amino acids long. Trimming took 6 bases from V and 5 from J; bases not matched to a gene: 8. Arm-PCR of CDR3 regions and iRepertoire HTBI primers were the basis on which TCR beta libraries were built. TCRdb passed the multiplex PCR reads through MiXCR, listing each CDR3 protein once. Of a few hundred thousand distinct CDR3 sequences detected, around 20% appear once; the ten largest clones hold about a quarter.

Findings and limits, study-wide: Favored usage of TRBV28, TRBJ1-2 and TRBJ2-5 was recorded in persistent disease. Relative to new patients (966), persistent patients exhibited greater sharing of public clonotypes (2,741).

This clonotype was counted at least ten times. Its target is not known. The TCR sequence derives from a female donor with Graves disease. The V call is TRBV6-1, the J call TRBJ1-4; 8 nucleotides match TRBD1. Sequenced material: peripheral blood mononuclear cells (PBMCs), taken when the disease was refractory, from a patient treated with antithyroid drugs. The CDR3 reads CASSRTGFVNEKLFF. In DNA form, the CDR3 reads TGTGCCAGCAGCCGGACAGGGTTCGTGAATGAAAAACTGTTTTTT.